This T cell receptor beta chain was retrieved from a study of identical twins. Study-wide results and caveats: There was more out-of-frame TCR alpha sharing in monozygotic twins than models estimated.

TCRdb used MiXCR to reprocess the 5' RACE reads, holding one entry per CDR3 protein. The sample has approximately 680,000 distinct CDR3 sequences, about 7% seen once. Looked up from germline, CDR1 is SNHLY and CDR2 is FYNNEI. The CDR3 is made up of 14 amino acids. To note about this clonotype: Its antigen remains unknown. One base away lies a much larger clone, so this may be a sequencing read error.

This sample also appeared in a second study, on yellow fever vaccine responses in identical twins.

This clonotype was obtained from a woman between 18 and 29 years old in good health. The specimen sequenced was PBMCs. The chain is built from TRBV2 and TRBJ2-1; 7 bases align to TRBD1. Written as DNA, the CDR3 is TGTGCCAGCAGACAGGGGAGCTCCTACAAAGAGCAGTTCTTC. Amino acids: CASRQGSSYKEQFF.